This TCR beta chain stems from a study of blood T cells in healthy people across ages. Across the whole study: About one barcoded beta molecule per two T cells was captured by template switching.

This clonotype occurred many times. What it binds is unknown. General study results and limits: Higher naive T cell percentage went strongly together with higher TCR beta diversity.

This CDR3 spans 14 amino acids. Germline-derived CDR1 and CDR2 are MDHEN and SYDVKM. V lost 2 bases and J lost 4, with 11 bases in between. Per-sample PBMC isolation yielded at least 6.5 million cells. A second PCR, run for roughly 7 to 12 cycles, used a sample-barcoded 5' primer plus a J-beta primer mix. TCRdb re-analysed the 5' RACE reads in MiXCR, keeping a single row per CDR3 protein. This table holds about 1.7 million distinct CDR3 sequences, approximately 30% found once. The clonotype originates from a woman in her 30s in good health. The chain has TRBV28 and TRBJ1-2; the D is unclear. Sequencing used blood. CDR3 bases: TGTGCCAGCAGTTTAGCTGAACAGACCTATGGCTACACCTTC. Residues: CASSLAEQTYGYTF.